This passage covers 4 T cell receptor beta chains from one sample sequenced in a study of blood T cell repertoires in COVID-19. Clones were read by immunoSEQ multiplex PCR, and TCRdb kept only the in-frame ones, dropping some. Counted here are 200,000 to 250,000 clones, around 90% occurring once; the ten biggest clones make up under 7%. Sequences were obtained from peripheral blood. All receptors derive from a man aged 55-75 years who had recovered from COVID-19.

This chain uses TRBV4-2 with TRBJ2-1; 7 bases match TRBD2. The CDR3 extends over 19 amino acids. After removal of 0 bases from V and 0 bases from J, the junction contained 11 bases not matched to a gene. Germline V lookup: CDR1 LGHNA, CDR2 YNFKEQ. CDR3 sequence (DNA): TGTGCCAGCAGCCAAGAGGGTTCGCGCGGGAGTAGCTCCTACAATGAGCAGTTCTTC. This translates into CASSQEGSRGSSSYNEQFF.

CDR3 region: CASSRGRIGGNEQFF. The CDR3 DNA reads TGTGCCAGTAGTAGGGGCAGGATCGGCGGCAATGAGCAGTTCTTC. The chain recombines TRBV19 with TRBJ2-1, with D possibly matching TRBD1 (5 bases). The CDR3 is 15 residues long. V was trimmed by 4 bases and J by 6 bases, leaving 16 bases between them. Looked up from germline, CDR1 is LNHDA and CDR2 is SQIVND (reference sequence).

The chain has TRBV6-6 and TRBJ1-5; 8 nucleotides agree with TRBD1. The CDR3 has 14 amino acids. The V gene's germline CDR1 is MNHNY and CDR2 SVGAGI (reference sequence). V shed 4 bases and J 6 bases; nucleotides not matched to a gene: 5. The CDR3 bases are TGTGCCAGCAGTTCCAGACAGGGGAGTCAGCCCCAGCATTTT. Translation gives CASSSRQGSQPQHF.

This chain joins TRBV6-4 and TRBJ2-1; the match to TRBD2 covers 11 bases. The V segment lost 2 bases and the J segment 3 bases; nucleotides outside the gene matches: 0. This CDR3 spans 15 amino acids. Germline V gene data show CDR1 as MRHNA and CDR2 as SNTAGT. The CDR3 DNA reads TGTGCCAGCAGTGACACTAGCGGGAGCTACAATGAGCAGTTCTTC. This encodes CASSDTSGSYNEQFF.